These T cell receptor beta chains were read from a single sample in a study of blood T cell repertoires in COVID-19. Sequencing was performed with immunoSEQ multiplex PCR; in TCRdb, only in-frame clones are kept and a portion is missing. The table lists roughly 81,000 clones, over 75% of them singletons. Sequenced sample: peripheral blood. These receptor sequences come from a man between 65 and 85 years old with active or convalescent COVID-19. The CDR3 runs from the conserved cysteine through the conserved F or W. D genes are given only for firm matches. The size of a clone is reported for some rows only, either as once, few or many, or as a class for expanded clones.

CDR3aa	CDR3nt	len	abundance	v_gene	d_gene	j_gene
CASSLEGARGYTF	TGTGCCAGCAGTTTAGAGGGGGCAAGGGGCTACACCTTC	13	-	TRBV28	TRBD1	TRBJ1-2
CASSLTTGGYGYTF	TGTGCCAGCAGTTTAACGACAGGGGGCTATGGCTACACCTTC	14	-	TRBV27	TRBD1	TRBJ1-2
CASTPSAGELFF	TGTGCCAGCACCCCCTCTGCCGGGGAGCTGTTTTTT	12	few	TRBV7-2	-	TRBJ2-2
CASSPITGTPYNEQFF	TGTGCCAGCAGCCCCATCACCGGGACTCCATACAATGAGCAGTTCTTC	16	-	TRBV3-1/TRBV3-2	-	TRBJ2-1
CASSNRGGRYDEQFF	TGTGCCAGCAGTAACCGGGGGGGCCGCTACGATGAGCAGTTCTTC	15	-	TRBV6-6	TRBD2	TRBJ2-1
CASSYRGNQPQHF	TGTGCCAGCAGTTACCGCGGAAATCAGCCCCAGCATTTT	13	once	TRBV6-2/TRBV6-3	-	TRBJ1-5
CASSQLAGGIYTGELFF	TGCGCCAGCAGCCAACTAGCGGGGGGGATCTACACCGGGGAGCTGTTTTTT	17	once	TRBV4-1	TRBD2	TRBJ2-2
CASSSRTSGGTSNEQFF	TGTGCCAGCAGCTCGAGGACTAGCGGGGGGACCAGCAATGAGCAGTTCTTC	17	-	TRBV7-3	TRBD2	TRBJ2-1
CASSLPGTANYGYTF	TGTGCCAGCAGTTTACCTGGGACAGCTAACTATGGCTACACCTTC	15	-	TRBV28	TRBD1	TRBJ1-2
CASSRRTGNTEAFF	TGTGCCAGCAGCCGAAGGACAGGGAACACTGAAGCTTTCTTT	14	-	TRBV7-8	TRBD1	TRBJ1-1